The 5 T cell receptor beta chains given below trace back to one sample, sequenced in a study of human versus mouse CDR3 diversity and MHC coevolution. TCRdb's table, derived via immunoSEQ multiplex PCR, lists solely in-frame clones and lacks some. The sample holds 75,000 to 90,000 clones, 85% to 95% seen once. The sample was naive CD4+ T cells from blood. Subset of the sample: CD45RO-negative CD62L-positive naive CD4 T cells. These receptors were obtained from a person aged 30 to 69 in good health.

The chain joins TRBV5-1 to TRBJ2-7; D possibly corresponds to TRBD1 (6 bases). The length of the CDR3 is 14 residues. Germline CDR1 is SGHRS and CDR2 is YFSETQ. Trimming stripped 2 bases from V and 7 bases from J, with 16 bases between. CDR3 residues: CASSFTGQTEEQYF. CDR3 nucleotides: TGCGCCAGCAGCTTTACGGGACAAACGGAGGAGCAGTACTTC. Combining the CDR3 with reference TRBV5-1 and TRBJ2-7 gives the whole variable domain KAGVTQTPRYLIKTRGQQVTLSCSPISGHRSVSWYQQTPGQGLQFLFEYFSETQRNKGNFPGRFSGRQFSNSRSEMNVSTLELGDSALYLCASSFTGQTEEQYFGPGTRLTVT.

The chain recombines TRBV7-2 with TRBJ1-2; D might be TRBD1 (5 bases). The CDR3 has 14 residues. Trimming stripped 5 bases from V and 4 bases from J, with 14 bases between. Germline V gene lookup returns CDR1 SGHTA and CDR2 FQGNSA. The CDR3 DNA reads TGTGCCAGCAGCACCCAGGGCGACCTCTATGGCTACACCTTC. It specifies CASSTQGDLYGYTF.

The chain employs TRBV19 and TRBJ1-5, with D maybe TRBD1 (5 bases). Germline loops: CDR1 LNHDA, CDR2 SQIVND (reference sequence). The CDR3 sequence is 13 residues long. The V gene lost 6 bases and the J gene lost 6 bases, with 12 bases spanning the gap. The chain's CDR3 is CASSLQGLQPQHF. The CDR3 DNA reads TGTGCCAGTAGCCTCCAGGGACTTCAGCCCCAGCATTTT.

This clone was seen only once. J is TRBJ2-7 and V is TRBV4-1; TRBD1 matches 8 bases. This CDR3 region has 14 residues. Germline CDR1 reads MGHRA; CDR2 reads YSYEKL. With V trimmed by 0 bases and J by 5 bases, 3 bases remained unmatched. CDR3 residues: CASSQERQGNEQYF. Written as DNA, the CDR3 is TGCGCCAGCAGCCAAGAGAGACAGGGGAACGAGCAGTACTTC.

This sequence joins TRBV14 and TRBJ1-1, with D perhaps TRBD1 (5 bases). The CDR3 has 16 amino acids. Trimming left V 0 bases short and J 5 bases short, with 16 bases between. Germline V lookup: CDR1 SGHDN, CDR2 FVKESK. CDR3 DNA: TGTGCCAGCAGCCAAGATAATCGGGTCCGGGGGACTGAAGCTTTCTTT. Its translation: CASSQDNRVRGTEAFF.